The present entry profiles one T cell receptor (beta chain) with its context. What this receptor recognizes is not known. Germline and junction disagree at one end, which may indicate a read error. Starting from 450 to 500 ng total RNA, TCRbeta-specific cDNA was produced by reverse transcription with a constant-region primer and ProtoScript II reverse transcriptase. Construction of the TCRbeta libraries relied on three nested rounds of multiplex PCR, following a slightly modified ARM-PCR procedure. Each of the first two PCR rounds ran for approximately 10 cycles using multiplex TRBV1-TRBV30 forward primers together with a Cbeta reverse primer. A final 25-cycle PCR with Deep VentR polymerase added sample barcodes and Illumina adapters. Before sequencing, amplicons of 200-500 bp were gel-purified using a QIAquick gel extraction kit. An Illumina HiSeq 2500 was used to sequence the TCRbeta amplicons with 250-bp paired-end reads. The study's processing was this. Quality trimming of reads was performed with Trimmomatic v0.33, and paired reads were merged with FLASH v1.2.11 so that full CDR3 sequences could be recovered. MiGEC v1.2.1b assigned V, D and J germline segments to the rearranged TCRbeta sequences. VDJtools v1.0.0 computed clonotype statistics and Shannon-Wiener diversity indices. To cut down on sampling bias, every analysis after diversity analysis relied on just the 250 most abundant clonotypes from each sample. TCRdb redid the processing of the public reads, applying fastp at Q25 and MiXCR, and retained in-frame beta chains. Here each entry gathers all rows of one CDR3 protein and keeps the most common genes and DNA. It is TCRdb's table, rather than the study itself, that gives the V and J calls and clone size. The sample data list 300,000 to 400,000 distinct CDR3 sequences, and 65% of these were observed just once. About 6.1% of the sample goes to the ten largest clones.

Including the terminal cysteine and phenylalanine, the CDR3 comprises 15 residues. Solely the CDR3 DNA is kept, with 45 bases framed from the first base. CDR1 SGHAT and CDR2 FQNNGV were looked up in the germline V gene. RNA from unsorted whole blood was extracted with TRIzol reagent, and germline DNA was obtained with the DNeasy Blood & Tissue kit. Patients had chronic HBV infection and were treatment-naive at sampling. Before surgery, 3 to 4.5 milliliters of peripheral blood were collected into K2EDTA tubes. This record comes from a study of tumor-infiltrating lymphocytes in primary liver carcinoma (dated by TCRdb to about 2017). General notes on the study: Surgical resection was performed in China between 2015 and 2016 on roughly 5 patients with histopathologically diagnosed primary liver carcinoma. Of the five patients (three men and two women, aged 30 to 69 years), four had hepatocellular carcinoma and one had combined HCC and intrahepatic cholangiocarcinoma. The five patients had tumors staged T1-T3 N0M0, with maximum diameters ranging from about 4.2 to 10 cm. Roughly 3.65 to 8 million productive TCRbeta reads were obtained per sample, and no significant difference in read depth was found between tissue types. Across five regions of each liver tumor, along with adjacent normal tissue and blood, the study brought together TCRbeta repertoire sequencing, expression microarrays and whole-exome sequencing. A total of 35 specimens from 5 patients underwent TCRbeta repertoire sequencing, comprising around 25 tumor regions, 5 adjacent noncancerous liver tissues and 5 peripheral blood samples. Repertoires from technical replicates were highly reproducible, with mean shared-clone rates about 0.91 and correlation coefficients above 0.98.

What the study reported, not specific to this receptor: Because only the TCR beta chain was sequenced and unpaired alpha chains were not captured, true repertoire diversity is likely underestimated. Consistent with antigen-driven expansion, pairs of tumor regions showed higher repertoire overlap (mean around 36%) than either tumor-adjacent pairs (around 17%) or tumor-blood pairs (roughly 15%). The top 250 clones accounted for a significantly greater share of the repertoire in tumors than in blood (p = 0.039). Since the samples were bulk and unsorted, there was no way to compare CD4+ and CD8+ T cell repertoires. Only a few patients were included in the study, and the authors note that the findings should be validated in a larger study.

The sample taken for sequencing was peripheral blood. The clonotype comes from a man aged 35 to 55 with primary liver carcinoma and hepatitis B virus infection. The sequence is built from TRBV11-2 and TRBJ2-5, and TRBD2 aligns with 8 junction nucleotides. The CDR3 here reads CVSSRTSGTQATQYF. The DNA sequence is given as TGTGTCAGCAGCCGAACTAGCGGCACTCAAGCGACCCAGTACTTC.